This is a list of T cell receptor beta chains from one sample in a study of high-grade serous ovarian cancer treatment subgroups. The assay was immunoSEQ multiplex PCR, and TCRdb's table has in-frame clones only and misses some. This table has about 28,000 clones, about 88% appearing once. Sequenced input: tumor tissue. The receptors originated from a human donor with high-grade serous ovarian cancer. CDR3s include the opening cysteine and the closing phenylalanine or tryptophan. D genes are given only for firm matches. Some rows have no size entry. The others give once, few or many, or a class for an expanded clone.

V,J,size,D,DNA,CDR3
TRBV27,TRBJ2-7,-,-,TGTGCCAGCAGTTTATCTCTGGGGTACGAGCAGTACTTC,CASSLSLGYEQYF
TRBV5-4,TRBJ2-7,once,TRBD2,TGTGCCAGCAGCTTGTCGGGAGGGCCGTACGAGCAGTACTTC,CASSLSGGPYEQYF
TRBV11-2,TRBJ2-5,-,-,TGTGCCAGCAGCTCATCCCCCGGACAAGAGACCCAGTACTTC,CASSSSPGQETQYF
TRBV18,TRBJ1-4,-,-,TGTGCCAGCTCCCTTCCGTCAGGAGGGAATGAAAAACTGTTTTTT,CASSLPSGGNEKLFF
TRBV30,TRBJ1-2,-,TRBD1,TGTGCCGGACGGGCAGGGGGGTACTATGGCTACACCTTC,CAGRAGGYYGYTF
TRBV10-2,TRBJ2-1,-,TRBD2,TGCGCCAGCAGTGAAACTAGCGGGAGTGGTGAGCAGTTCTTC,CASSETSGSGEQFF
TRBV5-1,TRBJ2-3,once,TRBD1,TGCGCCAGCAGCTTACAGGGGATCGGCCCCACAGATACGCAGTATTTT,CASSLQGIGPTDTQYF
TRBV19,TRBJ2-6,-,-,TGTGCCAGTACCTCTTGGGGGACTGGGGCCAACGTCCTGACTTTC,CASTSWGTGANVLTF
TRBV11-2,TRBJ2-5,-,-,TGTGCCAGCAGCTTAGAAATGCAAGAGACCCAGTACTTC,CASSLEMQETQYF
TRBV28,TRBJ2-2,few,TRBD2,TGTGCCAGCAGCACCGAGGGACTAGCGGGCGGAGACCGCACCGGGGAGCTGTTTTTT,CASSTEGLAGGDRTGELFF